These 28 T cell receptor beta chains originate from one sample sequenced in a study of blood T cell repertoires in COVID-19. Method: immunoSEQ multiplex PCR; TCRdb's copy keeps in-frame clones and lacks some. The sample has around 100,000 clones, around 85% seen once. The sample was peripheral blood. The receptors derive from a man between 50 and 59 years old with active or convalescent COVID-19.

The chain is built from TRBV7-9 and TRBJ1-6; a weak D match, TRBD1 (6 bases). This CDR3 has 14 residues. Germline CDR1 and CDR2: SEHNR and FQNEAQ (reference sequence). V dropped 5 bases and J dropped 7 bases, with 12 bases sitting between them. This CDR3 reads CASSRGGLNSPLHF. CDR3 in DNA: TGTGCCAGCAGCCGGGGGGGGCTGAATTCACCCCTCCACTTT.

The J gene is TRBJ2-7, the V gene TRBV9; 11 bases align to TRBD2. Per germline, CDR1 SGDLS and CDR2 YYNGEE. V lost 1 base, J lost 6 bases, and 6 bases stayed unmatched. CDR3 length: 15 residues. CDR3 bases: TGTGCCAGCAGCGTATCCTTGGGGACTAGCGGCGAGCAGTACTTC. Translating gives CASSVSLGTSGEQYF.

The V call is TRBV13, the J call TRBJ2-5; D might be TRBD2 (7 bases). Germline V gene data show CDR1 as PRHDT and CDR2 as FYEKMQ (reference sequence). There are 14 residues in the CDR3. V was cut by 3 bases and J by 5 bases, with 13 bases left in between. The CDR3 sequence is CASSFGGAGETQYF. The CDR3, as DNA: TGTGCCAGCAGCTTTGGGGGGGCAGGGGAGACCCAGTACTTC.

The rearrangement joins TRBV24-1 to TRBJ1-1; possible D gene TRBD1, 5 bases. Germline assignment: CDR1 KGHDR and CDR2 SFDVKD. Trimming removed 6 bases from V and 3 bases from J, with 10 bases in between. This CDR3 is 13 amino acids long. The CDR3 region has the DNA TGTGCCACCAGTCGTGGGGCCGACACTGAAGCTTTCTTT. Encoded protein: CATSRGADTEAFF.

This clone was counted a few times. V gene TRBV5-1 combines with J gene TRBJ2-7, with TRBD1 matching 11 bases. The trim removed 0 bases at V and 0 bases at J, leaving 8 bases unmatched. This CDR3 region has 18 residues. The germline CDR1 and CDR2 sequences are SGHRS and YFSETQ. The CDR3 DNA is TGCGCCAGCAGCTTGGGAGGACAGGGGGCTCCTAGCTCCTACGAGCAGTACTTC. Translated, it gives CASSLGGQGAPSSYEQYF.

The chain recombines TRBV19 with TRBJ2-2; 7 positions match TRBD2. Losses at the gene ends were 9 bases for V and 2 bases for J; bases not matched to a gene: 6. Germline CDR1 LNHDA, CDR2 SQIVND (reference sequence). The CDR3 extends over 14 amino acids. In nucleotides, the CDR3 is TGTGCCAGCACAACTAGCGCAAACACCGGGGAGCTGTTTTTT. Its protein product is CASTTSANTGELFF.

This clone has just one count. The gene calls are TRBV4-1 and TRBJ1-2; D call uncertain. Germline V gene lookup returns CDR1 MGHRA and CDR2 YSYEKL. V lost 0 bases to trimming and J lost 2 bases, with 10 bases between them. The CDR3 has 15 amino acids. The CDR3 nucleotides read TGCGCCAGCAGCCAAGAACCCGCGGGGAACTATGGCTACACCTTC. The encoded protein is CASSQEPAGNYGYTF.

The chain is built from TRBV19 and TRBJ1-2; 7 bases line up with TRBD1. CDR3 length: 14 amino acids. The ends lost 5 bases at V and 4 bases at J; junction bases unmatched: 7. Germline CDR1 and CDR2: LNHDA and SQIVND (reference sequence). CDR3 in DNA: TGTGCCAGTAGTCCCGCCGACAGGGCCTATGGCTACACCTTC. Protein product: CASSPADRAYGYTF.

CDR3 nucleotides: TGTGCCAGTGGACAGGCGATTAGCACAGATACGCAGTATTTT. Amino acid sequence: CASGQAISTDTQYF. This chain links TRBV19 with TRBJ2-3, with 7 bases aligning to TRBD1. The CDR3 loop spans 14 amino acids. The V segment lost 8 bases and the J segment 0 bases; nucleotides outside the gene matches: 5. Germline assignment: CDR1 LNHDA and CDR2 SQIVND (reference sequence).

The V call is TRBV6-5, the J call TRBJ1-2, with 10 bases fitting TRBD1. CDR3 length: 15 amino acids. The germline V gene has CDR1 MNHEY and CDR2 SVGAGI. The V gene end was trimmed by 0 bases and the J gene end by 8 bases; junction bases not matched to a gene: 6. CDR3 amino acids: CASSYSGTGVDGYTF. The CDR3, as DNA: TGTGCCAGCAGTTACTCCGGGACAGGGGTAGACGGCTACACCTTC.

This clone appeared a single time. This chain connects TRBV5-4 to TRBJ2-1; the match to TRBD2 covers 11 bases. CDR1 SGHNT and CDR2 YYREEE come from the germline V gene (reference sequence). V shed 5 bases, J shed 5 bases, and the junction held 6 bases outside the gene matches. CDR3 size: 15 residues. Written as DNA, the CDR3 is TGTGCCAGCAGGTATGGGACTAGCGGAAACAATGAGCAGTTCTTC. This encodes CASRYGTSGNNEQFF.

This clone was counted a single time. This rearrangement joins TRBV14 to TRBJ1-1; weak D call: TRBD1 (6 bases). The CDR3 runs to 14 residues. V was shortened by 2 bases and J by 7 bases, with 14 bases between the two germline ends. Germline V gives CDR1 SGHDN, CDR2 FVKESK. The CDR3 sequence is CASSQSGTSIEAFF. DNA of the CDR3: TGTGCCAGCAGCCAAAGTGGGACATCAATTGAAGCTTTCTTT.

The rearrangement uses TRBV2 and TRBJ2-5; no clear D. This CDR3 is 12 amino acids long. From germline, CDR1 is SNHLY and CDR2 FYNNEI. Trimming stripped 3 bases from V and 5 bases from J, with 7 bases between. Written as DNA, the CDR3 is TGTGCCAGCAGTGAGAATCGGGAGACCCAGTACTTC. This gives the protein CASSENRETQYF.

The DNA of the CDR3 is TGTGCCAGCAGCCCCCGCGGGACAGGGGGCGCCGGGGCCAACGTCCTGACTTTC. It translates to CASSPRGTGGAGANVLTF. The rearrangement uses TRBV9 and TRBJ2-6; 12 nucleotides align to TRBD1. The CDR3 extends over 18 amino acids. V was clipped by 4 bases and J by 4 bases; unmatched bases: 9. From germline, CDR1 is SGDLS and CDR2 YYNGEE.

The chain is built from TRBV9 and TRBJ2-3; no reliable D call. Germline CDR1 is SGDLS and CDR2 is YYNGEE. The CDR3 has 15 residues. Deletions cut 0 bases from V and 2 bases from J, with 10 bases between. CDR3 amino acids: CASSVVPQNTDTQYF. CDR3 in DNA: TGTGCCAGCAGCGTAGTCCCCCAGAACACAGATACGCAGTATTTT.

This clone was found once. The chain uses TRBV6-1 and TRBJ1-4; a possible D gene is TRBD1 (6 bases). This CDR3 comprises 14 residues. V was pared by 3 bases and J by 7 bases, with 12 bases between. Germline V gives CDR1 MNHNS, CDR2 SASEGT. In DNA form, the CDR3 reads TGTGCCAGCAGTGATGGGGGCGCCGGTGAAAAACTGTTTTTT. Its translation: CASSDGGAGEKLFF.

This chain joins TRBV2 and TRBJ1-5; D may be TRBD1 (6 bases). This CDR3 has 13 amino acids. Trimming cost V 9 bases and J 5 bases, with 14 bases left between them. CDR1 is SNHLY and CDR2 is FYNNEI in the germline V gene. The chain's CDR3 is CASLQGADQPQHF. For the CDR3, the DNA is TGTGCCAGTTTACAGGGCGCCGATCAGCCCCAGCATTTT. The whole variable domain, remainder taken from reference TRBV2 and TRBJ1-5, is EPEVTQTPSHQVTQMGQEVILRCVPISNHLYFYWYRQILGQKVEFLVSFYNNEISEKSEIFDDQFSVERPDGSNFTLKIRSTKLEDSAMYFCASLQGADQPQHFGDGTRLSIL.

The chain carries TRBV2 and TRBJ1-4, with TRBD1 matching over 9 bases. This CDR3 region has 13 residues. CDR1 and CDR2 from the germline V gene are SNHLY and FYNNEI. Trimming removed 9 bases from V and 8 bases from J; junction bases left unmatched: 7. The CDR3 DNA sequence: TGTGCCAGTTGGGGACAGGGCATGGAAAAACTGTTTTTT. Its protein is CASWGQGMEKLFF.

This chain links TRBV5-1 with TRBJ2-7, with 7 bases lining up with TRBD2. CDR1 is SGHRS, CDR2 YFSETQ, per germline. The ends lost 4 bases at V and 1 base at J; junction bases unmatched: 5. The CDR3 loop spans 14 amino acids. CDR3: CASSQLATSYEQYF. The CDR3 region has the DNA TGCGCCAGCAGCCAACTAGCGACTTCCTACGAGCAGTACTTC.

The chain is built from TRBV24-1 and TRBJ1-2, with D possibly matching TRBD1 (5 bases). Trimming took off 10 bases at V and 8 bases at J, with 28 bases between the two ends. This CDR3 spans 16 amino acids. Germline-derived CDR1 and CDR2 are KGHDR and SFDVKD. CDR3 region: CATHPQGLFNSLGYTF. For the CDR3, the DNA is TGTGCCACTCACCCCCAGGGCCTCTTTAACTCCCTGGGCTACACCTTC.

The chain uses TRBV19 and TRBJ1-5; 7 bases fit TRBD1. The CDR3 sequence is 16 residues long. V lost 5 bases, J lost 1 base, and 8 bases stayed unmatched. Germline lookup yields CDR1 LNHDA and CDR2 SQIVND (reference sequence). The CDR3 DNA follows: TGTGCCAGTAGTCGAGGGGGCAGCGGGAGCAATCAGCCCCAGCATTTT. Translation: CASSRGGSGSNQPQHF.

The CDR3: CASSQVQGYNEQFF. In nucleotides, the CDR3 is TGTGCCAGCAGCCAAGTACAGGGATACAATGAGCAGTTCTTC. The chain is built from TRBV11-2 and TRBJ2-1, with D possibly matching TRBD1 (6 bases). The CDR3 runs to 14 residues. Germline assignment: CDR1 SGHAT and CDR2 FQNNGV. Trimming shortened V by 5 bases and J by 4 bases, and 12 bases separated the two germline ends.

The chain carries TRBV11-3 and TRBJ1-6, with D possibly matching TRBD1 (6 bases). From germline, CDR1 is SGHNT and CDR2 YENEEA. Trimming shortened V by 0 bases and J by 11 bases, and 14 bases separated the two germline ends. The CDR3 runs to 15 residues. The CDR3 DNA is TGTGCCAGCAGCTTAGATCCCCAGGGGAGAACACCCCTCCACTTT. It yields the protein CASSLDPQGRTPLHF.

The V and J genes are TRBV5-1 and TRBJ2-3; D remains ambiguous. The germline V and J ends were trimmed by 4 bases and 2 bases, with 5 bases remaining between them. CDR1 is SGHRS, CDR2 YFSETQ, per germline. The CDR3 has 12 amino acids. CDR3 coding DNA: TGCGCCAGCAGCATGTACACAGATACGCAGTATTTT. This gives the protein CASSMYTDTQYF.

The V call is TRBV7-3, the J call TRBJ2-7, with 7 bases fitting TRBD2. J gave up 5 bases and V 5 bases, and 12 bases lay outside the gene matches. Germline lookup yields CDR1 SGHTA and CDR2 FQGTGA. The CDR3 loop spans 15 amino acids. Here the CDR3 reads CASSPYVGEGNEQYF. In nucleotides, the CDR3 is TGTGCCAGCAGCCCCTATGTAGGGGAGGGGAACGAGCAGTACTTC.

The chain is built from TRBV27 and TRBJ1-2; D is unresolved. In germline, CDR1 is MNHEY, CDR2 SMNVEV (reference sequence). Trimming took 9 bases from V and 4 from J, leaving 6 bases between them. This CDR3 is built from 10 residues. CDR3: CASGLYGYTF. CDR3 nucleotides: TGTGCCAGTGGGCTCTATGGCTACACCTTC.

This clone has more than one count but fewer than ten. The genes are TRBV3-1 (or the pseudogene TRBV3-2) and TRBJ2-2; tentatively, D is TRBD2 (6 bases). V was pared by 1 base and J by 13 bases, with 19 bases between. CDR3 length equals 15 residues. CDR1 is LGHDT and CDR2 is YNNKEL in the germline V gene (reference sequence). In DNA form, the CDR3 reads TGTGCCAGCAGCCAAGGGGTGGGAGGTTCCCGAAGGCTGTTTTTT. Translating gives CASSQGVGGSRRLFF.

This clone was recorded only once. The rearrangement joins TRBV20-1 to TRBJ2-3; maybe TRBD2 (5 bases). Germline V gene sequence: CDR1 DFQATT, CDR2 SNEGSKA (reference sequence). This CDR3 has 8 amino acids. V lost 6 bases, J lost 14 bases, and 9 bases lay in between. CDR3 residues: CSAEGPYF. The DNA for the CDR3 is TGCAGTGCCGAGGGCCCGTATTTT.